Listed below are T cell receptor beta chains from one sample, sequenced in a study of blood T cell repertoires in COVID-19. Using immunoSEQ multiplex PCR, the repertoire was profiled, and TCRdb retains in-frame clones only, with some absent. Among tens of thousands of clones, more than 75% were seen once, and the ten largest hold more than 14%. The sequencing sample was made of peripheral blood. The receptors here all came from a woman between 65 and 79 years old with acute or convalescent COVID-19. CDR3s include the opening cysteine and the closing phenylalanine or tryptophan. The D gene is left open where the match is weak.

J: TRBJ2-5; D: TRBD2; V: TRBV2; CDR3: CASSATSGGLGTQYF
J: TRBJ2-5; D: -; V: TRBV11-2; CDR3: CASSLAPGRETQYF
J: TRBJ1-4; D: -; V: TRBV28; CDR3: CASRPAMGGHSEKLFF
J: TRBJ2-2; D: -; V: TRBV6-1; CDR3: CASSEDDSTGELFF
J: TRBJ2-3; D: TRBD1; V: TRBV9; CDR3: CASSVATGGGTDTQYF
J: TRBJ2-2; D: -; V: TRBV11-2; CDR3: CASSFPGELFF
J: TRBJ2-3; D: -; V: TRBV24-1; CDR3: CATSDSFRSSSTDTQYF
J: TRBJ1-1; D: -; V: TRBV7-6; CDR3: CASSLDQGRNTEAFF
J: TRBJ2-1; D: TRBD1; V: TRBV19; CDR3: CASSIGAGGSYNEQFF
J: TRBJ2-1; D: TRBD2; V: TRBV7-2; CDR3: CASSLARLAGGGAYNEQFF